These 29 T cell receptor beta chains originate from one sample sequenced in a study of radiotherapy plus CTLA-4 blockade in lung cancer. Here immunoSEQ multiplex PCR was the method, and the copy in TCRdb shows in-frame clones only, minus some. The sample includes approximately 76,000 clones, 78% of them seen just once. The specimen comprised peripheral blood, sampled from a patient treated with radiotherapy plus ipilimumab. Receptor source: a human donor with non-small cell lung cancer who had a partial response to radiotherapy plus ipilimumab. Some clones in this sample may be carry-over from other donors' samples.

There are a few counts of this clone. The chain combines TRBV2 with TRBJ1-3; possibly TRBD1 for D (5 bases). The CDR3 is 14 residues long. V was cut by 4 bases and J by 0 bases, with 7 bases left in between. Germline assignment: CDR1 SNHLY and CDR2 FYNNEI. CDR3 bases: TGTGCCAGCAGTGCACAGGTCTCTGGAAACACCATATATTTT. It is translated as CASSAQVSGNTIYF.

This clone was seen just once. The chain employs TRBV6-5 and TRBJ1-2, with 8 bases matching TRBD1. J was trimmed by 4 bases and V by 5 bases; bases with no gene match: 9. The CDR3 contains 15 residues. CDR1 and CDR2 (germline): MNHEY, SVGAGI. The CDR3 loop reads CASSPGTGNVYGYTF. DNA of the CDR3: TGTGCCAGCAGTCCCGGGACAGGCAACGTCTATGGCTACACCTTC.

The V gene is TRBV6-1, the J gene TRBJ1-5; TRBD1 matches 10 bases. Germline trimming cut 8 bases from V and 5 bases from J; bases unmatched to any gene: 9. This CDR3 has 15 residues. Germline CDR1 is MNHNS and CDR2 is SASEGT. CDR3 sequence reads: CASSGGGTGDQPQHF. CDR3 nucleotides: TGTGCCAGCTCCGGTGGTGGGACAGGGGATCAGCCCCAGCATTTT.

The sample holds one count of this clone. V is TRBV28 and J is TRBJ2-5; the match to TRBD2 covers 9 bases. With V trimmed by 7 bases and J by 4 bases, 7 bases remained unmatched. This CDR3 has 14 amino acids. Germline V gene data show CDR1 as MDHEN and CDR2 as SYDVKM. CDR3 protein: CASTLAGAGETQYF. The CDR3 DNA sequence: TGTGCCAGCACGTTAGCGGGGGCGGGAGAGACCCAGTACTTC.

CDR3 sequence reads: CASSRGGGQETQYF. Written as DNA, the CDR3 is TGTGCCAGCAGTAGAGGGGGGGGCCAAGAGACCCAGTACTTC. The chain employs TRBV7-7 and TRBJ2-5; possible D gene TRBD2, 7 bases. The ends were cut back, 6 bases at V and 1 base at J, with 12 bases in the middle. Germline assignment: CDR1 SSHAT and CDR2 FNYEAQ (reference sequence). CDR3 size: 14 residues.

The V gene is TRBV19, the J gene TRBJ1-4, with 7 bases lining up with TRBD1. Germline lookup yields CDR1 LNHDA and CDR2 SQIVND (reference sequence). J lost 7 bases, V lost 4 bases, and 12 bases had no gene match. This CDR3 spans 16 amino acids. CDR3 sequence: CASSRTSGTASEKLFF. CDR3 nucleotides: TGTGCCAGTAGTAGGACCTCCGGGACAGCAAGTGAAAAACTGTTTTTT.

This chain links TRBV7-6 with TRBJ2-2; TRBD1 is a possible D gene (5 bases). Germline lookup yields CDR1 SGHVS and CDR2 FNYEAQ. CDR3 size: 14 residues. V was cut by 1 base and J by 5 bases, with 8 bases left in between. Written as DNA, the CDR3 is TGTGCCAGCAGCTTAGTTTCAGGGACCGGGGAGCTGTTTTTT. It translates to CASSLVSGTGELFF.

The chain has TRBV29-1 and TRBJ1-2; no definite D call. Trimming stripped 4 bases from V and 5 bases from J, with 14 bases between. Germline CDR1 reads SQVTM; CDR2 reads ANQGSEA. CDR3 length: 13 residues. The CDR3 DNA sequence: TGCAGCGTTGGCGAACCGCAGGCGTATGGCTACACCTTC. This codes for CSVGEPQAYGYTF. Combining the CDR3 with reference TRBV29-1 and TRBJ1-2 gives the whole variable domain SAVISQKPSRDICQRGTSLTIQCQVDSQVTMMFWYRQQPGQSLTLIATANQGSEATYESGFVIDKFPISRPNLTFSTLTVSNMSPEDSSIYLCSVGEPQAYGYTFGSGTRLTVV.

The chain has TRBV25-1 and TRBJ1-5, with 8 bases identical to TRBD1. The CDR3 covers 14 residues. V was clipped by 5 bases and J by 5 bases; unmatched bases: 5. Per germline, CDR1 MGHDK and CDR2 SYGVNS. This CDR3 is CASSNWGQDQPQHF. The CDR3 DNA reads as TGTGCCAGCAGTAACTGGGGACAGGATCAGCCCCAGCATTTT.

The chain recombines TRBV28 with TRBJ2-1; 9 positions agree with TRBD2. This CDR3 spans 14 amino acids. J was trimmed by 8 bases and V by 6 bases; bases with no gene match: 8. The germline gives CDR1 MDHEN, CDR2 SYDVKM. The CDR3, as DNA: TGTGCCAGCAGGTTTAGCGGGAGTCGCTATGAGCAGTTCTTC. Encoded protein: CASRFSGSRYEQFF.

This clone has only a few counts. The chain couples TRBV7-2 to TRBJ2-1; 10 bases are shared with TRBD2. The CDR3 extends over 10 amino acids. The junction had 4 bases not matched to a gene; V was cut back by 11 bases and J by 12 bases. Germline values: CDR1 SGHTA, CDR2 FQGNSA. CDR3 region: CAGTSVGQFF. CDR3 DNA: TGTGCCGGGACTAGCGTCGGGCAGTTCTTC.

The V and J genes are TRBV13 and TRBJ2-5; D unclear. There are 13 residues in the CDR3. The germline gives CDR1 PRHDT, CDR2 FYEKMQ (reference sequence). The ends were cut back, 1 base at V and 0 bases at J, with 3 bases in the middle. The CDR3 is CASSLAHQETQYF. CDR3 DNA sequence: TGTGCCAGCAGCTTAGCTCACCAAGAGACCCAGTACTTC.

The chain is built from TRBV5-1 and TRBJ2-5; tentatively, D is TRBD2 (6 bases). Between the trimmed V and J ends, which lost 6 bases and 4 bases, there was a span of 16 bases. Germline CDR1 is SGHRS and CDR2 is YFSETQ. The CDR3 totals 14 residues. The CDR3, as DNA: TGCGCCAGCACCGAGCCCGGGAGTGGAGAGACCCAGTACTTC. Protein: CASTEPGSGETQYF.

The chain combines TRBV9 with TRBJ2-6; a weak D match, TRBD2 (6 bases). Germline lookup yields CDR1 SGDLS and CDR2 YYNGEE. With 3 bases removed from V and 2 bases from J, the gap between germline ends came to 9 bases. The CDR3 is 15 amino acids. For the CDR3, the DNA is TGTGCCAGCAGCGCGGCGGGGACTGGGGCCAACGTCCTGACTTTC. It codes for CASSAAGTGANVLTF. Looking up the rest from reference TRBV9 and TRBJ2-6 gives the full variable domain: DSGVTQTPKHLITATGQRVTLRCSPRSGDLSVYWYQQSLDQGLQFLIQYYNGEERAKGNILERFSAQQFPDLHSELNLSSLELGDSALYFCASSAAGTGANVLTFGAGSRLTVL.

This clone was seen a handful of times. CDR3 nucleotides: TGTGCCAGCAGCTTAGAGGGGGGGGAAGCTTTCTTT. Its protein product is CASSLEGGEAFF. This chain uses TRBV11-2 with TRBJ1-1; a weak D match, TRBD1 (5 bases). Trimming took off 0 bases at V and 8 bases at J, with 7 bases between the two ends. The CDR3 has 12 residues. The germline gives CDR1 SGHAT, CDR2 FQNNGV.

The chain combines TRBV5-4 with TRBJ2-3; D gene uncertain. V was pared by 4 bases and J by 2 bases, with 8 bases between. This CDR3 has 13 amino acids. Germline V lookup: CDR1 SGHNT, CDR2 YYREEE (reference sequence). The CDR3 sequence is CASSLVYTDTQYF. The CDR3 nucleotides read TGTGCCAGCAGCCTGGTGTACACAGATACGCAGTATTTT.

This rearrangement joins TRBV27 to TRBJ1-2; D remains unclear. The CDR3 contains 16 residues. The V gene lost 3 bases and the J gene lost 7 bases, with 21 bases spanning the gap. Germline CDR1 MNHEY, CDR2 SMNVEV (reference sequence). The DNA for the CDR3 is TGTGCCAGCAGTTTTTCACCCCCGGGGAGGGTCGGTGGCTACACCTTC. Translated, it gives CASSFSPPGRVGGYTF.

This chain joins TRBV2 and TRBJ2-7; 13 bases match TRBD2. The germline V gene encodes CDR1 SNHLY and CDR2 FYNNEI. The CDR3 is 15 amino acids. J was trimmed by 3 bases and V by 5 bases; bases with no gene match: 4. The CDR3 here is CASSPRTSGGYEQYF. Written as DNA, the CDR3 is TGTGCCAGCAGTCCCCGGACTAGCGGGGGCTACGAGCAGTACTTC.

The chain recombines TRBV4-2 with TRBJ2-1; 13 bases agree with TRBD2. V gave up 1 base and J gave up 8 bases; unmatched junction bases: 5. In germline, CDR1 is LGHNA, CDR2 YNFKEQ. CDR3 size: 16 residues. The CDR3 protein is CASSQGGLAGWDEQFF. CDR3 coding DNA: TGTGCCAGCAGCCAAGGGGGACTAGCGGGGTGGGATGAGCAGTTCTTC.

The chain joins TRBV27 to TRBJ2-5; 8 bases map to TRBD1. The CDR3 has 17 residues. Germline loops: CDR1 MNHEY, CDR2 SMNVEV (reference sequence). The junction had 14 bases not matched to a gene; V was cut back by 6 bases and J by 2 bases. The CDR3 loop reads CASRHRGQGWGQETQYF. As DNA, the CDR3 is TGTGCCAGCAGACATAGAGGACAGGGTTGGGGACAAGAGACCCAGTACTTC.

This chain uses TRBV5-8 with TRBJ1-5; the match to TRBD1 covers 8 bases. Germline V gene lookup returns CDR1 SGHTS and CDR2 YDEGEE. The CDR3 totals 18 residues. V trimming: 3 bases; J trimming: 7 bases; junction bases outside the gene matches: 18. The CDR3 region has the DNA TGTGCCAGCAGCTCCGAGGTCGGGACAGGCATATCCTGGCAGCCCCAGCATTTT. Amino acids: CASSSEVGTGISWQPQHF.

Of note for this clone: The germline gene is not matched at one end of the junction; a read error may be the cause. The gene calls are TRBV7-7 and TRBJ2-1, with TRBD1 identical over 7 bases. CDR1 and CDR2 (germline): SSHAT, FNYEAQ (reference sequence). This CDR3 spans 17 amino acids. The CDR3 loop reads CASSQRQGSSSYNEQLF. DNA for the CDR3: TGTGCCAGCAGCCAAAGACAGGGTTCGAGCTCCTACAATGAGCAGCTCTTC.

The chain combines TRBV4-2 with TRBJ1-1; TRBD1 aligns across 7 bases. The CDR3 has 15 residues. V lost 3 bases to trimming and J lost 4 bases; unmatched junction nucleotides: 8. In germline, CDR1 is LGHNA, CDR2 YNFKEQ. The CDR3 here is CASSQETGDGTEAFF. CDR3 sequence (DNA): TGTGCCAGCAGCCAGGAAACAGGGGATGGCACTGAAGCTTTCTTT.

In DNA form, the CDR3 reads TGCGCCAGCAGCACCTCCAGGGACTATAATTCACCCCTCCACTTT. This translates into CASSTSRDYNSPLHF. The rearrangement joins TRBV4-1 to TRBJ1-6, with D possibly being TRBD1 (5 bases). The V and J ends lost 5 bases and 3 bases respectively, with 11 bases between them. Germline loops: CDR1 MGHRA, CDR2 YSYEKL. The CDR3 has 15 residues.

The V call is TRBV7-2, the J call TRBJ2-7; maybe TRBD2 (5 bases). The germline V gene has CDR1 SGHTA and CDR2 FQGNSA. V was pared by 7 bases and J by 2 bases, with 18 bases between. The CDR3 has 15 amino acids. DNA of the CDR3: TGTGCCAGCAAAACTAGGAAGGACGGGACCTACGAGCAGTACTTC. The encoded protein is CASKTRKDGTYEQYF.

This chain uses TRBV19 with TRBJ2-2; 7 bases are a match to TRBD1. The CDR3 has 14 residues. J was trimmed by 6 bases and V by 3 bases; bases with no gene match: 4. The germline CDR1 and CDR2 sequences are LNHDA and SQIVND (reference sequence). The CDR3, as DNA: TGTGCCAGTAGTATGACAGGGCCTTCCGGGGAGCTGTTTTTT. Its protein product is CASSMTGPSGELFF.

The chain recombines TRBV25-1 with TRBJ1-2, with 10 bases fitting TRBD1. The CDR3 length is 15 residues. Germline lookup yields CDR1 MGHDK and CDR2 SYGVNS. The V gene end was trimmed by 3 bases and the J gene end by 6 bases; junction bases not matched to a gene: 7. The CDR3 protein is CASSEPGQGWDGYTF. The CDR3, as DNA: TGTGCCAGCAGTGAGCCGGGACAGGGGTGGGATGGCTACACCTTC.

A single count supports this clone. The V and J genes are TRBV28 and TRBJ2-5; D remains ambiguous. The CDR3 is 14 residues long. Germline assignment: CDR1 MDHEN and CDR2 SYDVKM. V dropped 6 bases and J dropped 5 bases, with 16 bases sitting between them. Written as DNA, the CDR3 is TGTGCCAGCAGGGTCATCGGTATCCTGGAGACCCAGTACTTC. Translation gives CASRVIGILETQYF.

The table lists this clone with a count of one. V gene TRBV2 combines with J gene TRBJ2-1; 10 nucleotides match TRBD1. This CDR3 has 15 residues. The V gene end was trimmed by 4 bases and the J gene end by 1 base; junction bases not matched to a gene: 1. Germline V CDR1 and CDR2: SNHLY, FYNNEI. CDR3 in amino acids: CASSGGQGSYNEQFF. In DNA, the CDR3 is TGTGCCAGCAGTGGGGGACAGGGGTCCTACAATGAGCAGTTCTTC.